Shown below are 24 T cell receptor beta chains from a single sample sequenced in a study of vaccination and CD4 T cells after COVID-19. These receptors are not linked to any known antigen. Cultured CD4+ T cell DNA underwent sequencing with the Oncomine TCR Beta short-read assay. TCRdb re-called the PCR reads with MiXCR, one entry per CDR3 protein. The table shows about 12,000 distinct CDR3 sequences, with more than 70% occurring only once. As for treatment: roughly 10-day PBMC culture with coronavirus spike peptide pools or control peptides (ViraFEST assay). The specimen was CD4+ T cells from blood, cultured in vitro. These receptors were taken from a human donor who had recovered from COVID-19.

The chain is built from TRBV7-9 and TRBJ2-5; 9 nucleotides align to TRBD2. The CDR3 is made up of 17 amino acids. The V and J ends lost 4 bases and 0 bases, in that order; junction bases with no gene match: 9. From germline, CDR1 is SEHNR and CDR2 FQNEAQ (reference sequence). DNA for the CDR3: TGTGCCAGCAGCTCGTTCGGGGTAGCGGGAGACCAAGAGACCCAGTACTTC. It encodes CASSSFGVAGDQETQYF.

The rearrangement uses TRBV20-1 and TRBJ2-1, with 7 bases aligning to TRBD1. The CDR3 totals 14 residues. Germline V gene data show CDR1 as DFQATT and CDR2 as SNEGSKA (reference sequence). Trimming removed 4 bases from V and 3 bases from J; junction bases left unmatched: 6. The CDR3 region has the DNA TGCAGTGCTACCCCGACAGGGTTCTACAATGAGCAGTTCTTC. It specifies CSATPTGFYNEQFF.

With regard to this clonotype: Sequence at one end of the junction differs from germline and may be a read error. The V call is TRBV24-1, the J call TRBJ2-1, with 9 positions matching TRBD2. CDR3 length: 16 residues. Germline loops: CDR1 KGHDR, CDR2 SFDVKD. The CDR3 bases are TGTGCCACCAGTGACCTATCTAGCGGGACATACAACGAGCAGTTCTTC. It is translated as CATSDLSSGTYNEQFF.

The chain employs TRBV15 and TRBJ1-1, with D possibly being TRBD1 (6 bases). Germline V lookup: CDR1 LNHNV, CDR2 YYDKDF (reference sequence). V was cut by 2 bases and J by 4 bases, with 14 bases left in between. The CDR3 sequence is 15 residues long. CDR3: CATSRNLGGLTEAFF. CDR3 DNA: TGTGCCACCAGCAGAAACCTGGGGGGCCTCACTGAAGCTTTCTTT.

This clonotype was found once. The chain is built from TRBV7-9 and TRBJ1-1; no clear D. V was trimmed by 5 bases and J by 2 bases, leaving 18 bases between them. This CDR3 contains 16 residues. Looked up from germline, CDR1 is SEHNR and CDR2 is FQNEAQ (reference sequence). CDR3 in amino acids: CASSPQTGAVNTEAFF. The CDR3 DNA follows: TGTGCCAGCAGCCCACAAACGGGCGCAGTCAACACTGAAGCTTTCTTT. Based on the CDR3 plus reference TRBV7-9 and TRBJ1-1, the full variable domain is DTGVSQNPRHKITKRGQNVTFRCDPISEHNRLYWYRQTLGQGPEFLTYFQNEAQLEKSRLLSDRFSAERPKGSFSTLEIQRTEQGDSAMYLCASSPQTGAVNTEAFFGQGTRLTVV.

This chain uses TRBV19 with TRBJ2-5, with D perhaps TRBD2 (5 bases). The germline V gene has CDR1 LNHDA and CDR2 SQIVND (reference sequence). This CDR3 region has 15 residues. V was clipped by 5 bases and J by 1 base, with 14 bases between them. The CDR3 loop is CASSPRGVPQETQYF. In DNA form, the CDR3 reads TGTGCCAGTAGTCCTCGGGGAGTTCCCCAAGAGACCCAGTACTTC. Looking up the rest from reference TRBV19 and TRBJ2-5 gives the full variable domain: DGGITQSPKYLFRKEGQNVTLSCEQNLNHDAMYWYRQDPGQGLRLIYYSQIVNDFQKGDIAEGYSVSREKKESFPLTVTSAQKNPTAFYLCASSPRGVPQETQYFGPGTRLLVL.

In its sample, this clonotype was seen once. The chain employs TRBV7-9 and TRBJ1-3, with D hard to call. CDR1 SEHNR and CDR2 FQNEAQ come from the germline V gene (reference sequence). CDR3 size: 13 residues. V dropped 4 bases and J dropped 9 bases, with 13 bases sitting between them. CDR3 nucleotide sequence: TGTGCCAGCAGCTCGGAACCATACGGCACCATATATTTT. Encoded protein: CASSSEPYGTIYF. The full variable domain, its missing parts supplied by reference TRBV7-9 and TRBJ1-3, is DTGVSQNPRHKITKRGQNVTFRCDPISEHNRLYWYRQTLGQGPEFLTYFQNEAQLEKSRLLSDRFSAERPKGSFSTLEIQRTEQGDSAMYLCASSSEPYGTIYFGEGSWLTVV.

This chain connects TRBV6-1 to TRBJ2-4; D is undetermined. The CDR3 runs 12 residues. The germline V gene encodes CDR1 MNHNS and CDR2 SASEGT. Trimming shortened V by 6 bases and J by 5 bases, and 8 bases separated the two germline ends. Here the CDR3 reads CASRKSENIQYF. The CDR3 DNA sequence: TGTGCCAGCAGAAAGTCAGAAAACATTCAGTACTTC.

The chain links TRBV6-2 or TRBV6-3 to TRBJ2-7; 8 positions agree with TRBD1. The CDR3 extends over 16 amino acids. Unmatched junction bases numbered 9, after V lost 0 bases and J lost 5 bases. Germline loops: CDR1 MNHEY, CDR2 SVGEGT. CDR3 DNA: TGTGCCAGCAGTTACTCGGGCAGGGGGCTTTCCCACGAGCAGTACTTC. Amino acids: CASSYSGRGLSHEQYF.

CDR3 region: CSARTSSGRGPYNEQFF. The CDR3 DNA reads as TGCAGTGCTAGGACCTCTAGCGGGAGAGGGCCCTACAATGAGCAGTTCTTC. The V call is TRBV20-1, the J call TRBJ2-1; 10 bases agree with TRBD2. Trimming took 3 bases from V and 2 from J; bases not matched to a gene: 10. Germline V gives CDR1 DFQATT, CDR2 SNEGSKA (reference sequence). This CDR3 contains 17 residues.

V is TRBV20-1 and J is TRBJ1-1; perhaps TRBD1 as D (5 bases). CDR3 size: 14 residues. CDR1 DFQATT and CDR2 SNEGSKA come from the germline V gene (reference sequence). The CDR3 spells CRAFISPGRTEAFF. CDR3 sequence (DNA): TGCAGGGCATTCATCAGCCCAGGGCGCACTGAAGCTTTCTTT.

This chain connects TRBV28 to TRBJ1-2; weak D call: TRBD1 (6 bases). The germline gives CDR1 MDHEN, CDR2 SYDVKM. V was cut by 7 bases and J by 6 bases, with 18 bases left in between. This CDR3 is built from 14 residues. The CDR3 loop reads CASKVQGLFDGYTF. The CDR3 DNA reads TGTGCCAGCAAGGTGCAGGGGCTTTTCGATGGCTACACCTTC.

This clonotype has a single count. This chain links TRBV20-1 with TRBJ2-7; D is perhaps TRBD1 or TRBD2 (6 bases each). Germline values: CDR1 DFQATT, CDR2 SNEGSKA (reference sequence). The V end was cut by 4 bases, the J end by 3 bases, with 19 bases between. This CDR3 is 15 amino acids long. CDR3 loop: CSATSTGRLGYEQYF. CDR3 nucleotide sequence: TGCAGTGCTACATCCACAGGGAGGTTGGGCTACGAGCAGTACTTC.

The chain links TRBV25-1 to TRBJ1-2, with 7 nucleotides matching TRBD1. The V gene's germline CDR1 is MGHDK and CDR2 SYGVNS. V gave up 2 bases and J gave up 4 bases; unmatched junction bases: 7. The CDR3 is made up of 15 amino acids. Here the CDR3 DNA reads TGTGCCAGCAGTGAAGCGATGACAGGGAGCTATGGCTACACCTTC. Translating gives CASSEAMTGSYGYTF.

The genes are TRBV20-1 and TRBJ1-6, with TRBD1 identical over 9 bases. Looked up from germline, CDR1 is DFQATT and CDR2 is SNEGSKA (reference sequence). This CDR3 has 15 residues. V trimming: 4 bases; J trimming: 10 bases; junction bases outside the gene matches: 11. The CDR3 coding sequence is TGCAGTGCTACGCTTGGGACAGGGACGAACTCACCCCTCCACTTT. Encoded protein: CSATLGTGTNSPLHF.

The chain employs TRBV27 and TRBJ1-1, with TRBD1 identical over 11 bases. The germline V gene has CDR1 MNHEY and CDR2 SMNVEV (reference sequence). The junction had 11 bases not matched to a gene; V was cut back by 4 bases and J by 10 bases. The CDR3 covers 15 residues. CDR3 DNA sequence: TGTGCCAGCAGTTACGGACAGGGGGCCAATTATGGAGCTTTCTTT. It yields the protein CASSYGQGANYGAFF.

V and J are TRBV27 and TRBJ2-2, with 8 bases matching TRBD1. Looked up from germline, CDR1 is MNHEY and CDR2 is SMNVEV (reference sequence). J lost 2 bases, V lost 5 bases, and 7 bases had no gene match. The CDR3 length is 16 residues. CDR3 nucleotides: TGTGCCAGCAGTGCGACCGGGACAGGAAACACCGGGGAGCTGTTTTTT. It specifies CASSATGTGNTGELFF.

This clonotype was seen a handful of times. J is TRBJ1-2 and V is TRBV6-5, with D unclear. The CDR3 runs to 15 residues. The germline gives CDR1 MNHEY, CDR2 SVGAGI. The ends were cut back, 4 bases at V and 0 bases at J, with 12 bases in the middle. The CDR3 loop reads CASSSPSSANYGYTF. CDR3 sequence (DNA): TGTGCCAGCAGTTCTCCTTCGTCGGCTAACTATGGCTACACCTTC.

This chain uses TRBV19 with TRBJ2-4, with D possibly TRBD2 on 5 matching bases. Germline V gives CDR1 LNHDA, CDR2 SQIVND (reference sequence). V shed 5 bases and J shed 0 bases, with 14 bases lying between them. This CDR3 contains 16 residues. CDR3 bases: TGTGCCAGTAGTTTGGGCGGGCTCCTAGCCAAAAACATTCAGTACTTC. This translates into CASSLGGLLAKNIQYF.

This chain connects TRBV21-1 to TRBJ2-7; the table's D gene call, TRBD2, was not cross checked with the DNA. TRBV21-1 is flagged as a pseudogene. This CDR3 contains 16 residues. The CDR3 nucleotides read TGTGCCAGCAGCTCCCATAGCGAGTGGAGCTCCTACGAGCAGTACTTC. Encoded protein: CASSSHSEWSSYEQYF.

The rearrangement uses TRBV20-1 and TRBJ1-2, with D uncertain. The CDR3 covers 14 residues. The germline CDR1 and CDR2 sequences are DFQATT and SNEGSKA (reference sequence). The V end was cut by 3 bases, the J end by 3 bases, with 14 bases between. The CDR3 is CSASYTRPHYGYTF. The DNA for the CDR3 is TGCAGTGCTAGTTATACAAGGCCCCACTATGGCTACACCTTC.

This clonotype was found once. CDR3 residues: CASSESGYSTDTQYF. The CDR3 region has the DNA TGTGCCAGCAGTGAATCGGGGTATAGTACAGATACGCAGTATTTT. The chain employs TRBV25-1 and TRBJ2-3, with D tentatively TRBD2 (5 bases). The germline gives CDR1 MGHDK, CDR2 SYGVNS. The CDR3 sequence is 15 residues long. Deletions cut 1 base from V and 3 bases from J, with 11 bases between. The whole variable domain, filled in from reference TRBV25-1 and TRBJ2-3, reads EADIYQTPRYLVIGTGKKITLECSQTMGHDKMYWYQQDPGMELHLIHYSYGVNSTEKGDLSSESTVSRIRTEHFPLTLESARPSHTSQYLCASSESGYSTDTQYFGPGTRLTVL.

The chain recombines TRBV2 with TRBJ2-5; 8 positions agree with TRBD1. Germline V gene data show CDR1 as SNHLY and CDR2 as FYNNEI. V was pared by 7 bases and J by 5 bases, with 6 bases of the junction left unmatched. The CDR3 loop spans 13 amino acids. CDR3 residues: CASTYRGWETQYF. The CDR3 nucleotides are TGTGCCAGCACCTACAGGGGGTGGGAGACCCAGTACTTC.

This chain joins TRBV19 and TRBJ1-5; D remains ambiguous. Germline assignment: CDR1 LNHDA and CDR2 SQIVND (reference sequence). The CDR3 sequence is 16 residues long. The V and J ends lost 3 bases and 1 base respectively, with 13 bases between them. CDR3 sequence: CASSIWAPGSNQPQHF. The CDR3 bases are TGTGCCAGTAGTATTTGGGCGCCGGGAAGCAATCAGCCCCAGCATTTT.